Below are 17 T cell receptor beta chains sequenced from a single sample in a study of blood T cell repertoires in COVID-19. Assay used: immunoSEQ multiplex PCR; TCRdb lists only in-frame clones, some missing. The sample lists 55,000 to 70,000 clones, around 81% occurring once. The sample consisted of peripheral blood. The receptors stem from a human donor in a cohort sampled during active COVID-19.

V is TRBV28 and J is TRBJ1-3; D gene ambiguous. The V and J ends lost 2 bases and 0 bases respectively, with 11 bases between them. The V gene's germline CDR1 is MDHEN and CDR2 SYDVKM. CDR3 size: 16 residues. The CDR3 region has the DNA TGTGCCAGCAGTTTACGTACGGGATACTCTGGAAACACCATATATTTT. This sequence encodes CASSLRTGYSGNTIYF.

The V gene is TRBV7-9, the J gene TRBJ2-1, with 7 nucleotides matching TRBD1. V gave up 7 bases and J gave up 5 bases; unmatched junction bases: 8. CDR3 length equals 14 residues. CDR1 SEHNR and CDR2 FQNEAQ come from the germline V gene (reference sequence). The CDR3 spells CASISGTVNNEQFF. The CDR3, as DNA: TGTGCCAGCATCTCCGGGACAGTCAACAATGAGCAGTTCTTC. Full variable domain (missing parts from reference TRBV7-9 and TRBJ2-1): DTGVSQNPRHKITKRGQNVTFRCDPISEHNRLYWYRQTLGQGPEFLTYFQNEAQLEKSRLLSDRFSAERPKGSFSTLEIQRTEQGDSAMYLCASISGTVNNEQFFGPGTRLTVL.

V gene TRBV7-2 combines with J gene TRBJ2-7; D is possibly TRBD2 (5 bases). Germline V gene data show CDR1 as SGHTA and CDR2 as FQGNSA. V lost 5 bases and J lost 3, with 17 bases in between. The CDR3 loop spans 15 amino acids. This CDR3 is CASSLTKAANYEQYF. The CDR3 DNA follows: TGTGCCAGCAGCCTGACCAAAGCGGCGAACTACGAGCAGTACTTC.

In its sample, this clone was seen a few times. This chain uses TRBV20-1 with TRBJ2-7; perhaps TRBD1 as D (6 bases). This CDR3 has 11 amino acids. The germline gives CDR1 DFQATT, CDR2 SNEGSKA (reference sequence). The CDR3 loop reads CSLGQAYEQYF. CDR3 sequence (DNA): TGCAGCCTGGGACAAGCCTACGAGCAGTACTTC.

CDR3 region: CASSSLSGGSTDTQYF. The DNA of the CDR3 is TGTGCCAGCAGTTCACTCTCGGGGGGGAGCACAGATACGCAGTATTTT. This chain links TRBV27 with TRBJ2-3; 8 bases are a match to TRBD2. The CDR3 loop spans 16 amino acids. Per the germline V gene, CDR1 is MNHEY and CDR2 is SMNVEV (reference sequence). The J segment lost 0 bases and the V segment lost 4 bases, leaving 6 bases of the junction unmatched.

By share, this clone ranks as medium-sized. The chain is built from TRBV2 and TRBJ1-5; 7 bases align to TRBD1. Germline CDR1 reads SNHLY; CDR2 reads FYNNEI. Germline trimming cut 7 bases from V and 3 bases from J; bases unmatched to any gene: 9. The CDR3 length is 15 residues. CDR3 residues: CASTQSTGVNQPQHF. As DNA, the CDR3 is TGTGCCAGCACACAGTCAACAGGGGTCAATCAGCCCCAGCATTTT.

The rearrangement links TRBV19 to TRBJ1-1; D is possibly TRBD1 (6 bases). Trimming removed 6 bases at V and 8 bases at J, with 10 bases between. There are 11 residues in the CDR3. Germline V gene sequence: CDR1 LNHDA, CDR2 SQIVND (reference sequence). CDR3 amino acids: CASSRGQEAFF. The CDR3 nucleotides read TGTGCCAGTAGCAGGGGACAAGAAGCTTTCTTT.

This chain links TRBV2 with TRBJ2-7; 13 nucleotides match TRBD2. V trimming: 6 bases; J trimming: 2 bases; junction bases outside the gene matches: 7. The germline gives CDR1 SNHLY, CDR2 FYNNEI. The CDR3 length is 16 residues. The CDR3 DNA is TGTGCCAGCAGGGCAGGACTAGCGGGGGCGGCCTACGAGCAGTACTTC. It yields the protein CASRAGLAGAAYEQYF.

This chain connects TRBV5-4 to TRBJ2-7; 11 bases match TRBD2. Germline V gene data show CDR1 as SGHNT and CDR2 as YYREEE (reference sequence). This CDR3 has 15 residues. Trimming removed 4 bases from V and 2 bases from J; junction bases left unmatched: 5. The CDR3 coding sequence is TGTGCCAGCAGCCAGACTAGCGGGGAGGCCTACGAGCAGTACTTC. Protein sequence: CASSQTSGEAYEQYF. The entire variable domain, with the rest obtained from reference TRBV5-4 and TRBJ2-7, is as follows: ETGVTQSPTHLIKTRGQQVTLRCSSQSGHNTVSWYQQALGQGPQFIFQYYREEENGRGNFPPRFSGLQFPNYSSELNVNALELDDSALYLCASSQTSGEAYEQYFGPGTRLTVT.

The table lists this clone with a count of one. The chain uses TRBV29-1 and TRBJ1-1; D may be TRBD1 (6 bases). Germline V CDR1 and CDR2: SQVTM, ANQGSEA. The length of the CDR3 is 14 residues. V was shortened by 3 bases and J by 2 bases, with 13 bases between the two germline ends. CDR3 sequence: CSVETGDSNTEAFF. In DNA form, the CDR3 reads TGCAGCGTTGAGACAGGAGACAGTAACACTGAAGCTTTCTTT.

This clone was recorded once. V usage is TRBV7-9 and J usage is TRBJ1-1; 7 bases agree with TRBD1. Germline V gives CDR1 SEHNR, CDR2 FQNEAQ (reference sequence). With 1 base clipped from V and 6 bases from J, the junction kept 2 bases outside the gene matches. There are 13 residues in the CDR3. CDR3 residues: CASSLEGTAEAFF. For the CDR3, the DNA is TGTGCCAGCAGCTTAGAGGGGACAGCTGAAGCTTTCTTT.

The sample holds one count of this clone. The chain carries TRBV27 and TRBJ2-7; D might be TRBD1 (5 bases). The CDR3 contains 14 residues. Germline loops: CDR1 MNHEY, CDR2 SMNVEV (reference sequence). Trimming took 6 bases from V and 6 from J, leaving 18 bases between them. This CDR3 reads CASSPRQKGAEQYF. In nucleotides, the CDR3 is TGTGCCAGCAGCCCCCGACAGAAAGGGGCCGAGCAGTACTTC.

The chain employs TRBV11-2 and TRBJ2-5, with a possible D match to TRBD2 (5 bases). The germline CDR1 and CDR2 sequences are SGHAT and FQNNGV. There are 14 residues in the CDR3. The ends were cut back, 3 bases at V and 5 bases at J, with 13 bases in the middle. CDR3 DNA: TGTGCCAGCAGCTTCTTGGCGGGCGGGGAGACCCAGTACTTC. Residues: CASSFLAGGETQYF.

The CDR3 is CASSLDRGLHEQYF. The CDR3 region has the DNA TGTGCCAGCAGCTTGGACAGGGGGCTGCACGAGCAGTACTTC. The genes are TRBV2 and TRBJ2-7; TRBD1 matches 11 bases. Trimming removed 6 bases from V and 5 bases from J; junction bases left unmatched: 6. CDR1 SNHLY and CDR2 FYNNEI come from the germline V gene. The CDR3 contains 14 residues.

The rearrangement uses TRBV29-1 and TRBJ2-7; a weak D match, TRBD2 (6 bases). This CDR3 is built from 11 residues. The V and J ends lost 6 bases and 6 bases respectively, with 12 bases between them. Germline-derived CDR1 and CDR2 are SQVTM and ANQGSEA. Here the CDR3 DNA reads TGCAGCGTCCGCTGGGGAGGCGAGCAGTACTTC. Translating it yields CSVRWGGEQYF.

Here the CDR3 reads CASSLSQGAAEAFF. CDR3 DNA: TGTGCCAGCAGTTTATCACAGGGGGCCGCTGAAGCTTTCTTT. The chain recombines TRBV28 with TRBJ1-1; 9 bases align to TRBD1. The V gene end was trimmed by 1 base and the J gene end by 6 bases; junction bases not matched to a gene: 3. The CDR3 length is 14 residues. Per germline, CDR1 MDHEN and CDR2 SYDVKM.

The CDR3 nucleotides read TGTGCCAGCAGTGGTCCTGATGGCGGGCTAGCTCACGAGCAGTACTTC. The encoded protein is CASSGPDGGLAHEQYF. The chain combines TRBV2 with TRBJ2-7; possible D gene TRBD2, 5 bases. Germline-derived CDR1 and CDR2 are SNHLY and FYNNEI. CDR3 length equals 16 residues. V lost 4 bases to trimming and J lost 5 bases, with 21 bases between them.